A single sample is the source of the 30 T cell receptor beta chains below, sequenced in a study of human thymus T cells. Thymus tissue was removed during corrective cardiac surgery. Some clones are missing from TCRdb's copy, which holds only in-frame ones; the method was immunoSEQ multiplex PCR. The table includes 120,000 or so clones, approximately 96% detected once. Sequencing was performed on thymus tissue. These receptor sequences come from a boy under two years old with a congenital heart defect but otherwise immunologically healthy.

The rearrangement links TRBV2 to TRBJ2-7; D gene uncertain. The V end was cut by 0 bases, the J end by 3 bases, with 12 bases between. CDR3 length: 15 amino acids. Germline assignment: CDR1 SNHLY and CDR2 FYNNEI. The CDR3, as DNA: TGTGCCAGCAGTGAAGCCTACAAGGGAAACTACGAGCAGTACTTC. Translated, it gives CASSEAYKGNYEQYF.

The chain is built from TRBV4-3 and TRBJ1-5; D is possibly TRBD1 (5 bases). V gave up 0 bases and J gave up 6 bases, with 6 bases separating them. Germline CDR1 LGHNA, CDR2 YSLEER. The CDR3 loop spans 13 amino acids. The CDR3 region has the DNA TGCGCCAGCAGCCAAGACAGGGCTCAGCCCCAGCATTTT. Translated, it gives CASSQDRAQPQHF.

This sequence joins TRBV6-1 and TRBJ2-1, with D uncertain. CDR1 and CDR2 (germline): MNHNS, SASEGT. The CDR3 runs 12 residues. V gave up 4 bases and J gave up 7 bases, with 8 bases separating them. The CDR3 sequence is CASSVPGNEQFF. DNA for the CDR3: TGTGCCAGCAGTGTCCCCGGGAATGAGCAGTTCTTC.

The rearrangement joins TRBV30 to TRBJ1-4; D not certain. The germline V and J ends were trimmed by 7 bases and 2 bases, with 20 bases remaining between them. The CDR3 contains 16 residues. Germline lookup yields CDR1 GTSNPN and CDR2 SVGIG (reference sequence). CDR3 protein: CASVSDSLETNEKLFF. As DNA, the CDR3 is TGTGCCTCCGTCAGCGATAGCCTCGAGACTAATGAAAAACTGTTTTTT.

The J gene is TRBJ2-1, the V gene TRBV27; perhaps D is TRBD1 or TRBD2 (5 bases each). This CDR3 is built from 14 residues. V was trimmed by 3 bases and J by 7 bases, leaving 13 bases between them. CDR1 and CDR2 (germline): MNHEY, SMNVEV (reference sequence). Here the CDR3 reads CASSFRGANNEQFF. The DNA of the CDR3 is TGTGCCAGCAGTTTCCGGGGCGCAAATAATGAGCAGTTCTTC.

The chain recombines TRBV21-1 with TRBJ2-5; TRBD1 was called by the table and not checked on the DNA. TRBV21-1 is labeled a pseudogene. CDR3 length: 16 residues. The CDR3 region has the DNA TGTGCCAGCAGCAAAGCGGGACAGGGAGTTAAAGAGACCCAGTACTTC. It codes for CASSKAGQGVKETQYF.

This clone occurred once. The V call is TRBV6-6, the J call TRBJ1-4, with 9 bases identical to TRBD1. The CDR3 sequence is 15 residues long. Looked up from germline, CDR1 is MNHNY and CDR2 is SVGAGI (reference sequence). V lost 5 bases to trimming and J lost 7 bases; unmatched junction nucleotides: 8. This CDR3 reads CASSKNRGQGEKLFF. CDR3 coding DNA: TGTGCCAGCAGTAAAAACAGGGGGCAGGGTGAAAAACTGTTTTTT.

The chain links TRBV19 to TRBJ1-3; D might be TRBD1 (6 bases). CDR3 length: 15 amino acids. Trimming took 3 bases from V and 4 from J, leaving 13 bases between them. Germline assignment: CDR1 LNHDA and CDR2 SQIVND (reference sequence). CDR3 sequence (DNA): TGTGCCAGTAGTATTCCCGGACAGAAGGGAAACACCATATATTTT. Translating it yields CASSIPGQKGNTIYF.

The CDR3 DNA reads TGTGCCAGCAGTGCCAGAGACTATGGCTACACCTTC. It codes for CASSARDYGYTF. The rearrangement joins TRBV2 to TRBJ1-2, with D hard to call. The CDR3 contains 12 residues. CDR1 and CDR2 from the germline V gene are SNHLY and FYNNEI. The V gene lost 4 bases and the J gene lost 3 bases, with 6 bases spanning the gap. The whole variable domain, remainder taken from reference TRBV2 and TRBJ1-2, is EPEVTQTPSHQVTQMGQEVILRCVPISNHLYFYWYRQILGQKVEFLVSFYNNEISEKSEIFDDQFSVERPDGSNFTLKIRSTKLEDSAMYFCASSARDYGYTFGSGTRLTVV.

The V gene is TRBV10-2, the J gene TRBJ1-2; the match to TRBD1 covers 10 bases. CDR1 is WSHSY, CDR2 SAAADI, per germline. CDR3 length equals 16 residues. After removal of 0 bases from V and 7 bases from J, the junction contained 8 bases not matched to a gene. The CDR3: CASSESRDRGRGGYTF. CDR3 DNA: TGCGCCAGCAGTGAGTCAAGGGACAGGGGCCGGGGTGGCTACACCTTC.

CDR3 sequence reads: CASSLVAGGGDTQYF. The CDR3, as DNA: TGTGCCAGCAGCTTAGTAGCGGGGGGAGGGGATACGCAGTATTTT. V gene TRBV7-9 combines with J gene TRBJ2-3, with 10 bases that match TRBD2. CDR1 and CDR2 from the germline V gene are SEHNR and FQNEAQ (reference sequence). The V and J ends lost 1 base and 6 bases, in that order; junction bases with no gene match: 4. The CDR3 is 15 residues long.

The genes are TRBV5-1 and TRBJ2-2, with D perhaps matching TRBD1 (5 bases). V shed 2 bases and J shed 6 bases, with 14 bases lying between them. Germline V gene sequence: CDR1 SGHRS, CDR2 YFSETQ. The CDR3 is 15 residues long. The CDR3 spells CASSFVDKKAGELFF. The CDR3 DNA reads as TGCGCCAGCAGCTTCGTGGACAAGAAGGCCGGGGAGCTGTTTTTT.

V gene TRBV5-1 combines with J gene TRBJ2-5; TRBD2 aligns across 11 bases. Germline V gene sequence: CDR1 SGHRS, CDR2 YFSETQ. The CDR3 spans 16 residues. After removal of 0 bases from V and 2 bases from J, the junction contained 3 bases not matched to a gene. CDR3 sequence reads: CASSLEPSGGQETQYF. In nucleotides, the CDR3 is TGCGCCAGCAGCTTGGAGCCTAGCGGGGGGCAAGAGACCCAGTACTTC. The full variable domain, its missing parts supplied by reference TRBV5-1 and TRBJ2-5, is KAGVTQTPRYLIKTRGQQVTLSCSPISGHRSVSWYQQTPGQGLQFLFEYFSETQRNKGNFPGRFSGRQFSNSRSEMNVSTLELGDSALYLCASSLEPSGGQETQYFGPGTRLLVL.

The chain couples TRBV4-3 to TRBJ2-4, with 8 bases aligning to TRBD2. Trimming took 0 bases from V and 8 from J; bases not matched to a gene: 12. The CDR3 is 17 amino acids. Germline CDR1 is LGHNA and CDR2 is YSLEER. The CDR3 sequence is CASSQDPRGGYPDIQYF. The CDR3 DNA is TGCGCCAGCAGCCAAGACCCCCGGGGGGGCTATCCCGACATTCAGTACTTC.

The chain combines TRBV4-3 with TRBJ1-1; D is possibly TRBD1 (5 bases). The V gene lost 2 bases and the J gene lost 0 bases, with 10 bases spanning the gap. Germline V gene sequence: CDR1 LGHNA, CDR2 YSLEER. This CDR3 comprises 15 residues. This CDR3 reads CASSQLLGVNTEAFF. Here the CDR3 DNA reads TGCGCCAGCAGCCAACTCTTAGGGGTGAACACTGAAGCTTTCTTT.

The chain carries TRBV10-3 and TRBJ1-2, with D possibly matching TRBD1 (6 bases). V lost 4 bases and J 0 bases, leaving 12 bases between the germline ends. Germline lookup yields CDR1 ENHRY and CDR2 SYGVKD. The CDR3 is made up of 15 amino acids. In nucleotides, the CDR3 is TGTGCCATCAGTGCGACAGGACCTCCTAACTATGGCTACACCTTC. It translates to CAISATGPPNYGYTF.

This clone was observed once. The J gene is TRBJ2-7, the V gene TRBV4-3; the D call may be TRBD1 or TRBD2 (7 bases each). Germline values: CDR1 LGHNA, CDR2 YSLEER. The V and J ends lost 0 bases and 9 bases respectively, with 21 bases between them. The CDR3 has 16 amino acids. The CDR3 region is CASSQDRGRGGWGQYF. The CDR3 DNA sequence: TGCGCCAGCAGCCAAGATCGCGGCAGGGGGGGTTGGGGGCAGTACTTC.

The chain combines TRBV14 with TRBJ1-2; D is unresolved. Germline assignment: CDR1 SGHDN and CDR2 FVKESK. V was clipped by 1 base and J by 6 bases, with 18 bases between them. The CDR3 runs 16 residues. The CDR3 sequence: CASSQVGGYFVDGYTF. CDR3 nucleotide sequence: TGTGCCAGCAGCCAAGTTGGAGGGTACTTCGTCGATGGCTACACCTTC.

V gene TRBV4-3 combines with J gene TRBJ2-3; 7 bases are shared with TRBD1. V lost 4 bases, J lost 1 base, and 11 bases stayed unmatched. Germline V lookup: CDR1 LGHNA, CDR2 YSLEER. The CDR3 has 17 residues. The CDR3 loop reads CASSPTVDRRGTDTQYF. In DNA, the CDR3 is TGCGCCAGCAGCCCCACTGTGGACAGGCGGGGCACAGATACGCAGTATTTT.

This clone showed up just once. The V and J genes are TRBV4-3 and TRBJ2-3; no firm D call. The CDR3 extends over 15 amino acids. V was clipped by 0 bases and J by 1 base, with 8 bases between them. Germline CDR1 reads LGHNA; CDR2 reads YSLEER. The CDR3 sequence: CASSQDRLGTDTQYF. The CDR3, as DNA: TGCGCCAGCAGCCAAGATCGTCTAGGCACAGATACGCAGTATTTT.

The V gene is TRBV7-2, the J gene TRBJ2-1; D tentatively reads TRBD1 or TRBD2 (5 bases each). Trimming cost V 5 bases and J 5 bases, with 10 bases left between them. This CDR3 region has 13 residues. Germline CDR1 and CDR2: SGHTA and FQGNSA. The CDR3 nucleotides read TGTGCCAGCAGCCCAGAGGGGAACAATGAGCAGTTCTTC. Protein sequence: CASSPEGNNEQFF.

V gene TRBV4-3 combines with J gene TRBJ2-2; D is undetermined. V lost 3 bases, J lost 1 base, and 6 bases lay in between. This CDR3 is 14 amino acids long. Germline assignment: CDR1 LGHNA and CDR2 YSLEER. This CDR3 reads CASSHVRNTGELFF. The CDR3 DNA reads as TGCGCCAGCAGCCACGTCAGGAACACCGGGGAGCTGTTTTTT.

In its sample, this clone was seen a few times. This rearrangement joins TRBV11-3 to TRBJ2-7; 7 bases align to TRBD2. CDR1 and CDR2 from the germline V gene are SGHNT and YENEEA. The CDR3 is 17 residues long. The V segment lost 2 bases and the J segment 4 bases; nucleotides outside the gene matches: 14. CDR3: CASSLRGAGSRRYEQYF. CDR3 bases: TGTGCCAGCAGCTTAAGGGGAGCGGGGTCTCGCCGGTACGAGCAGTACTTC.

J is TRBJ2-3 and V is TRBV5-6; unclear D gene. Germline-derived CDR1 and CDR2 are SGHDT and YYEEEE. This CDR3 comprises 13 residues. Trimming stripped 3 bases from V and 6 bases from J, with 11 bases between. The CDR3 bases are TGTGCCAGCAGCTCCCCCGGGCGGGATACGCAGTATTTT. Translation gives CASSSPGRDTQYF.

This clone was seen a single time. This chain links TRBV6-6 with TRBJ1-6, with a weak D call TRBD1 (5 bases). Trimming stripped 8 bases from V and 5 bases from J, with 13 bases between. Germline-derived CDR1 and CDR2 are MNHNY and SVGAGI (reference sequence). This CDR3 has 14 amino acids. CDR3 protein: CASFPGPNNSPLHF. The CDR3, as DNA: TGTGCCAGCTTCCCGGGACCTAATAATTCACCCCTCCACTTT.

The rearrangement links TRBV7-2 to TRBJ1-2; D is perhaps TRBD1 (5 bases). V lost 6 bases, J lost 6 bases, and 20 bases lay in between. The germline V gene encodes CDR1 SGHTA and CDR2 FQGNSA. The CDR3 spans 15 residues. DNA for the CDR3: TGTGCCAGCAGTTCGGGACCCCCGTTGAGACATGGCTACACCTTC. This gives the protein CASSSGPPLRHGYTF.

The rearrangement uses TRBV7-6 and TRBJ1-3; D gene ambiguous. CDR3 length equals 14 residues. V was clipped by 5 bases and J by 4 bases, with 12 bases between them. CDR1 is SGHVS, CDR2 FNYEAQ, per germline. CDR3 loop: CASSPTGNGNTIYF. The CDR3 nucleotides are TGTGCCAGCAGCCCGACGGGAAACGGAAACACCATATATTTT.

The rearrangement links TRBV27 to TRBJ2-3; 11 nucleotides line up with TRBD2. Germline CDR1 MNHEY, CDR2 SMNVEV (reference sequence). The CDR3 length is 15 residues. J was trimmed by 3 bases and V by 5 bases; bases with no gene match: 4. CDR3 sequence: CASSPGLAETDTQYF. The CDR3 bases are TGTGCCAGCAGTCCGGGACTAGCGGAAACAGATACGCAGTATTTT.

The gene calls are TRBV19 and TRBJ2-7; the D gene is possibly TRBD1 (6 bases). V was shortened by 3 bases and J by 4 bases, with 10 bases between the two germline ends. The V gene's germline CDR1 is LNHDA and CDR2 SQIVND (reference sequence). This CDR3 spans 13 amino acids. The CDR3 region has the DNA TGTGCCAGTAGTATGCTCCAGGGGTACGAGCAGTACTTC. This codes for CASSMLQGYEQYF.

J is TRBJ1-1 and V is TRBV4-2; D call uncertain. Deletions cut 0 bases from V and 1 base from J, with 3 bases between. Germline loops: CDR1 LGHNA, CDR2 YNFKEQ. The CDR3 length is 13 residues. CDR3 region: CASSQEANTEAFF. The CDR3 DNA sequence: TGTGCCAGCAGCCAAGAAGCGAACACTGAAGCTTTCTTT.